The next 32 T cell receptor beta chains were all read from a single sample in a study of cytomegalovirus exposure and HLA in healthy donors. Use of 60 Vbeta and 13 Jbeta primers characterized the PCR. The method was immunoSEQ multiplex PCR; TCRdb's version includes in-frame clones alone and lacks a portion of them. Of under 200,000 clones listed, around 88% are singletons. Sequenced: PBMCs. These receptors all stem from a woman aged 25 to 39 in good health and CMV-seronegative.

V is TRBV2 and J is TRBJ2-1; D is ambiguous. With 3 bases removed from V and 0 bases from J, the gap between germline ends came to 3 bases. This CDR3 has 13 amino acids. The germline V gene encodes CDR1 SNHLY and CDR2 FYNNEI. In DNA form, the CDR3 reads TGTGCCAGCAGTGAGCGCTCCTACAATGAGCAGTTCTTC. Residues: CASSERSYNEQFF.

This chain connects TRBV9 to TRBJ2-7; perhaps TRBD2 as D (5 bases). The CDR3 consists of 15 residues. Germline values: CDR1 SGDLS, CDR2 YYNGEE. Trimming pared 3 bases from V and 0 bases from J, leaving 13 bases between. CDR3 DNA: TGTGCCAGCAGCGCCGGGAACCGTTTCTCCTACGAGCAGTACTTC. Translation: CASSAGNRFSYEQYF.

The rearrangement links TRBV7-9 to TRBJ1-1, with D possibly being TRBD1 (6 bases). Germline V lookup: CDR1 SEHNR, CDR2 FQNEAQ (reference sequence). Trimming shortened V by 5 bases and J by 4 bases, and 14 bases separated the two germline ends. The CDR3 length is 14 residues. DNA for the CDR3: TGTGCCAGCAGCCCGAGGGGGTTCGGCACTGAAGCTTTCTTT. Translated: CASSPRGFGTEAFF.

DNA for the CDR3: TGTGCCAGCAGTACGGGACTAGCGGAGTCCTACAATGAGCAGTTCTTC. This translates into CASSTGLAESYNEQFF. The V gene is TRBV6-6, the J gene TRBJ2-1, with 11 bases lining up with TRBD2. The J segment lost 1 base and the V segment lost 5 bases, leaving 4 bases of the junction unmatched. The germline CDR1 and CDR2 sequences are MNHNY and SVGAGI (reference sequence). The CDR3 has 16 residues.

The CDR3 nucleotides are TGCGCCAGCAGCCAACGATTCTTTTTCTCGGGGCAGCCCATGCGTAGCGGGAACGAGCAGTACTTC. Translating gives CASSQRFFFSGQPMRSGNEQYF. The V and J genes are TRBV4-1 and TRBJ2-7; TRBD2 agrees at 8 bases. The V and J ends lost 2 bases and 5 bases, in that order; junction bases with no gene match: 29. The germline gives CDR1 MGHRA, CDR2 YSYEKL. The CDR3 length is 22 residues.

The chain links TRBV28 to TRBJ1-3; tentatively, D is TRBD1 (5 bases). Germline V gene data show CDR1 as MDHEN and CDR2 as SYDVKM. The CDR3 runs to 14 residues. Trimming removed 6 bases from V and 2 bases from J, with 11 bases in between. The CDR3: CASSSTVPGNTIYF. The CDR3 DNA reads TGTGCCAGCAGCTCGACAGTCCCTGGAAACACCATATATTTT.

The chain recombines TRBV27 with TRBJ2-3; the match to TRBD2 covers 9 bases. Unmatched junction bases numbered 13, after V lost 5 bases and J lost 4 bases. From germline, CDR1 is MNHEY and CDR2 SMNVEV (reference sequence). The CDR3 covers 17 residues. DNA for the CDR3: TGTGCCAGCAGTCCCCCCCCGGGGCGGGGGGGGTCAGATACGCAGTATTTT. Its protein is CASSPPPGRGGSDTQYF.

V and J are TRBV6-1 and TRBJ2-2; perhaps TRBD1 as D (6 bases). Trimming stripped 7 bases from V and 6 bases from J, with 15 bases between. Germline V gene data show CDR1 as MNHNS and CDR2 as SASEGT. The CDR3 consists of 14 residues. The CDR3 reads CASTGRSGAGELFF. The CDR3 DNA follows: TGTGCCAGCACCGGACGCTCAGGGGCCGGGGAGCTGTTTTTT.

V is TRBV15 and J is TRBJ2-7; 7 bases align to TRBD2. Trimming took 3 bases from V and 3 from J; bases not matched to a gene: 8. Germline CDR1 is LNHNV and CDR2 is YYDKDF (reference sequence). The CDR3 is 15 amino acids. This CDR3 reads CATSSYGGTDYEQYF. The CDR3 nucleotides read TGTGCCACCAGCAGCTACGGGGGGACCGACTACGAGCAGTACTTC.

The table lists this clone with a count of one. Other DNA variants within this sample encode the same CDR3. The chain has TRBV28 and TRBJ1-2; D perhaps matches TRBD1 (6 bases). V was clipped by 5 bases and J by 5 bases, with 9 bases between them. The CDR3 has 12 amino acids. Germline loops: CDR1 MDHEN, CDR2 SYDVKM. The CDR3 DNA sequence: TGTGCCAGCAGTCTAACAGGGTATGGCTACACCTTC. Residues: CASSLTGYGYTF.

The chain couples TRBV6-1 to TRBJ1-2; TRBD1 might be the D (6 bases). The CDR3 loop spans 13 amino acids. Trimming left V 6 bases short and J 4 bases short, with 12 bases between. Germline-derived CDR1 and CDR2 are MNHNS and SASEGT. CDR3 residues: CASRDSLGYGYTF. In DNA form, the CDR3 reads TGTGCCAGCAGGGACAGTCTAGGCTATGGCTACACCTTC.

This clone appeared a single time. This rearrangement joins TRBV7-8 to TRBJ2-7; TRBD2 aligns across 12 bases. Germline V gene data show CDR1 as SGHVS and CDR2 as FQNEAQ. J was trimmed by 4 bases and V by 2 bases; bases with no gene match: 3. The CDR3 totals 15 residues. In nucleotides, the CDR3 is TGTGCCAGCAGCTTAAGACTAGCGGGAGTGTACGAGCAGTACTTC. Protein product: CASSLRLAGVYEQYF.

The V gene is TRBV19, the J gene TRBJ2-2; 10 bases map to TRBD1. The CDR3 consists of 14 residues. CDR1 is LNHDA and CDR2 is SQIVND in the germline V gene (reference sequence). After removal of 6 bases from V and 6 bases from J, the junction contained 4 bases not matched to a gene. This CDR3 is CASSSTGGPGELFF. The DNA of the CDR3 is TGTGCCAGTAGCTCGACAGGGGGCCCCGGGGAGCTGTTTTTT.

The gene calls are TRBV25-1 and TRBJ2-1, with D uncertain. Germline V gives CDR1 MGHDK, CDR2 SYGVNS. The CDR3 contains 14 residues. Between the trimmed V and J ends, which lost 4 bases and 9 bases, there was a span of 16 bases. The CDR3 reads CASSGPKARGEQFF. DNA of the CDR3: TGTGCCAGCAGTGGGCCTAAGGCGCGAGGTGAGCAGTTCTTC.

The genes are TRBV7-9 and TRBJ1-2; D might be TRBD1 (5 bases). This CDR3 is 13 amino acids long. The V and J ends lost 4 bases and 5 bases respectively, with 11 bases between them. Germline values: CDR1 SEHNR, CDR2 FQNEAQ (reference sequence). The CDR3 DNA reads as TGTGCCAGCAGCTCCTCTCCAGGGTATGGCTACACCTTC. Amino acids: CASSSSPGYGYTF.

Details on this clone: The identical CDR3 is also encoded by other nucleotide sequences in the sample. The V call is TRBV6-5, the J call TRBJ1-1; D is ambiguous. The V gene's germline CDR1 is MNHEY and CDR2 SVGAGI. Trimming pared 0 bases from V and 5 bases from J, leaving 7 bases between. The CDR3 totals 13 residues. The chain's CDR3 is CASSYSGVTEAFF. As DNA, the CDR3 is TGTGCCAGCAGTTACTCCGGGGTAACTGAAGCTTTCTTT.

This chain uses TRBV9 with TRBJ2-7, with TRBD1 identical over 9 bases. V shed 3 bases, J shed 3 bases, and the junction held 19 bases outside the gene matches. Looked up from germline, CDR1 is SGDLS and CDR2 is YYNGEE. The CDR3 is 19 residues long. This CDR3 reads CASSDLTGGEKGKIYEQYF. CDR3 DNA: TGTGCCAGCAGCGACCTCACAGGGGGCGAAAAGGGAAAGATCTACGAGCAGTACTTC.

J is TRBJ2-7 and V is TRBV7-9; D is uncertain. The V end was cut by 7 bases, the J end by 6 bases, with 13 bases between. This CDR3 is 12 amino acids long. Germline V gives CDR1 SEHNR, CDR2 FQNEAQ (reference sequence). CDR3 DNA: TGTGCCAGCACCCCTTTAACAAGCGAGCAGTACTTC. Residues: CASTPLTSEQYF.

The chain joins TRBV15 to TRBJ2-7; the D gene is possibly TRBD1 (5 bases). Germline CDR1 is LNHNV and CDR2 is YYDKDF (reference sequence). Between the trimmed V and J ends, which lost 0 bases and 3 bases, there was a span of 12 bases. This CDR3 has 15 residues. CDR3 residues: CATSRDLQVIYEQYF. The CDR3 bases are TGTGCCACCAGCAGAGATCTACAGGTGATCTACGAGCAGTACTTC.

This clone was counted a few times. V usage is TRBV11-1 and J usage is TRBJ2-2, with 8 positions matching TRBD1. Germline-derived CDR1 and CDR2 are SGHAT and FQDESV (reference sequence). Losses at the gene ends were 4 bases for V and 0 bases for J; bases not matched to a gene: 4. The CDR3 extends over 16 amino acids. CDR3 coding DNA: TGTGCCAGCAGCTCCCCGGGACAGGCGAACACCGGGGAGCTGTTTTTT. Residues: CASSSPGQANTGELFF. Using reference TRBV11-1 and TRBJ2-2 for the parts outside the CDR3, the full variable domain is EAEVAQSPRYKITEKSQAVAFWCDPISGHATLYWYRQILGQGPELLVQFQDESVVDDSQLPKDRFSAERLKGVDSTLKIQPAELGDSAMYLCASSSPGQANTGELFFGEGSRLTVL.

This chain uses TRBV6-1 with TRBJ2-7; 10 bases match TRBD2. V lost 5 bases and J lost 4; bases outside the gene matches: 2. The germline V gene has CDR1 MNHNS and CDR2 SASEGT. The CDR3 runs 13 residues. CDR3 sequence reads: CASSPSGSYEQYF. The CDR3 nucleotides are TGTGCCAGCAGTCCTAGCGGGAGTTACGAGCAGTACTTC.

The V and J genes are TRBV10-1 and TRBJ2-3; D may be TRBD2 (7 bases). The V end was cut by 0 bases, the J end by 5 bases, with 15 bases between. The germline V gene encodes CDR1 WNHNN and CDR2 SYGVQD (reference sequence). This CDR3 has 16 residues. CDR3 sequence: CASSESGGGGRDTQYF. CDR3 DNA sequence: TGCGCCAGCAGTGAGTCGGGTGGGGGGGGCAGAGATACGCAGTATTTT.

V usage is TRBV10-2 and J usage is TRBJ2-7; 7 nucleotides align to TRBD1. The CDR3 extends over 13 amino acids. Germline trimming cut 6 bases from V and 2 bases from J; bases unmatched to any gene: 4. From germline, CDR1 is WSHSY and CDR2 SAAADI. The CDR3 region is CASSDRVPYEQYF. The CDR3 nucleotides are TGCGCCAGCAGCGACAGGGTACCCTACGAGCAGTACTTC.

This chain connects TRBV9 to TRBJ2-1; 9 bases align to TRBD2. This CDR3 spans 16 amino acids. Germline CDR1 SGDLS, CDR2 YYNGEE. The junction had 15 bases not matched to a gene; V was cut back by 4 bases and J by 10 bases. The CDR3 DNA is TGTGCCAGCAGCCTCTCCTTTGTTAGCGGGAGCTTGGAGCAGTTCTTC. It yields the protein CASSLSFVSGSLEQFF.

This clone was seen once. The chain carries TRBV7-9 and TRBJ2-7, with D unresolved. The V and J ends lost 1 base and 3 bases respectively, with 16 bases between them. Per the germline V gene, CDR1 is SEHNR and CDR2 is FQNEAQ (reference sequence). CDR3 length: 16 residues. CDR3 DNA sequence: TGTGCCAGCAGCTTAGATCCCGGTTCCGGGTTCTACGAGCAGTACTTC. Protein: CASSLDPGSGFYEQYF.

The chain joins TRBV6-6 to TRBJ2-2, with 9 positions matching TRBD1. This CDR3 comprises 16 residues. The junction had 10 bases not matched to a gene; V was cut back by 5 bases and J by 6 bases. Germline V gene sequence: CDR1 MNHNY, CDR2 SVGAGI (reference sequence). The CDR3 DNA reads as TGTGCCAGCAGTCCCATCGGGGACAGGGCGGCCGGGGAGCTGTTTTTT. The encoded protein is CASSPIGDRAAGELFF.

The CDR3 is CASSEDSGETQYF. The CDR3 nucleotides read TGTGCCAGCAGTGAAGACAGTGGCGAGACCCAGTACTTC. The rearrangement links TRBV2 to TRBJ2-5; D call uncertain. Germline V gene data show CDR1 as SNHLY and CDR2 as FYNNEI. This CDR3 contains 13 residues. Trimming pared 1 base from V and 5 bases from J, leaving 8 bases between.

This chain links TRBV6-6 with TRBJ2-7, with 8 nucleotides matching TRBD2. The CDR3 covers 14 residues. V shed 6 bases and J 5 bases; nucleotides not matched to a gene: 9. Germline-derived CDR1 and CDR2 are MNHNY and SVGAGI (reference sequence). CDR3 nucleotides: TGTGCCAGCAGCCTGAGCCGGGGGGGCAACGAGCAGTACTTC. It is translated as CASSLSRGGNEQYF.

The chain combines TRBV4-2 with TRBJ2-5; 10 bases map to TRBD2. The DNA matches TRBJ2-7 better at its end, which makes the J call doubtful. CDR3 size: 15 residues. Germline assignment: CDR1 LGHNA and CDR2 YNFKEQ. CDR3 in DNA: TGTGCCAGCAGCCAAGATGGTCTAGCGGGAGCCGAGCAGTACTTC. This gives the protein CASSQDGLAGAEQYF.

The V call is TRBV19, the J call TRBJ2-1, with TRBD2 identical over 13 bases. Germline V gives CDR1 LNHDA, CDR2 SQIVND (reference sequence). J was trimmed by 5 bases and V by 4 bases; bases with no gene match: 2. This CDR3 is 15 amino acids long. The CDR3: CASSTLAGGDNEQFF. CDR3 nucleotides: TGTGCCAGTAGTACACTAGCGGGGGGGGACAATGAGCAGTTCTTC.

V is TRBV10-1 and J is TRBJ1-1; 10 bases agree with TRBD1. This CDR3 spans 13 amino acids. V dropped 5 bases and J dropped 8; count of bases not matched to a gene: 5. Germline V CDR1 and CDR2: WNHNN, SYGVQD (reference sequence). The CDR3 region has the DNA TGCGCCAGCAGTTTCGGACAGGGGGACGAAGCTTTCTTT. Protein sequence: CASSFGQGDEAFF.

This chain joins TRBV14 and TRBJ2-5; 7 bases are a match to TRBD2. Germline V gene sequence: CDR1 SGHDN, CDR2 FVKESK. Losses at the gene ends were 4 bases for V and 0 bases for J; bases not matched to a gene: 14. The CDR3 is 18 residues long. The CDR3 nucleotides are TGTGCCAGCAGCCCTCGGAGGGGAGCGGGGATACACCAAGAGACCCAGTACTTC. It translates to CASSPRRGAGIHQETQYF.